A single sample is the source of the 8 T cell receptor beta chains below, sequenced in a study of blood T cell repertoires in COVID-19 (dated by TCRdb to the early 2020s). Library creation used the immunoSEQ multiplex PCR assay. The table was pulled from immuneACCESS by TCRdb, which kept in-frame rearrangements only. Such tables lose some clones; where checked, under half of the loss comes from unresolved V genes, and the rest has no known cause. Within this sample are about 160,000 clones, with approximately 80% of them counted one time only. The ten largest clones capture about 2% of the sample. Sequenced sample: peripheral blood. These receptor sequences come from a man between 65 and 80 years old with acute or convalescent COVID-19.

This clone occurred a few times. This chain connects TRBV10-3 to TRBJ2-1; D might be TRBD2 (6 bases). V was trimmed by 7 bases and J by 8 bases, leaving 9 bases between them. The CDR3 loop spans 11 amino acids. Per germline, CDR1 ENHRY and CDR2 SYGVKD. CDR3 region: CAITAGYEQFF. CDR3 nucleotides: TGTGCCATCACCGCGGGGTATGAGCAGTTCTTC.

The V call is TRBV9, the J call TRBJ2-1; 11 bases are shared with TRBD2. This CDR3 is built from 17 residues. Germline-derived CDR1 and CDR2 are SGDLS and YYNGEE. With V trimmed by 3 bases and J by 4 bases, 9 bases remained unmatched. CDR3 loop: CASSGTGLAGLYNEQFF. CDR3 coding DNA: TGTGCCAGCAGCGGAACCGGACTAGCGGGCCTATACAATGAGCAGTTCTTC.

This clone was seen only once. The chain is built from TRBV7-3 and TRBJ2-3; 7 bases agree with TRBD1. This CDR3 contains 14 residues. The junction had 5 bases not matched to a gene; V was cut back by 4 bases and J by 4 bases. Germline V gene data show CDR1 as SGHTA and CDR2 as FQGTGA. CDR3: CASSSGQVSDTQYF. The CDR3 nucleotides are TGTGCCAGCAGCTCCGGACAGGTGTCAGATACGCAGTATTTT.

The sample holds one count of this clone. The chain uses TRBV7-3 and TRBJ1-1; the match to TRBD1 covers 7 bases. The CDR3 consists of 15 residues. V shed 1 base, J shed 6 bases, and the junction held 8 bases outside the gene matches. CDR1 is SGHTA and CDR2 is FQGTGA in the germline V gene. DNA of the CDR3: TGTGCCAGCAGCTTAAATGCAGGGGGTGGCTCTGAAGCTTTCTTT. Translated, it gives CASSLNAGGGSEAFF.

CDR3 region: CASRGSLNTEAFF. CDR3 sequence (DNA): TGTGCCAGCCGAGGAAGCCTGAACACTGAAGCTTTCTTT. The chain carries TRBV11-1 and TRBJ1-1; no clear D gene. Trimming took 8 bases from V and 0 from J, leaving 10 bases between them. This CDR3 has 13 amino acids. Per germline, CDR1 SGHAT and CDR2 FQDESV (reference sequence).

The chain employs TRBV4-2 and TRBJ2-3; perhaps TRBD1 as D (7 bases). CDR1 LGHNA and CDR2 YNFKEQ come from the germline V gene. The CDR3 consists of 16 residues. With 5 bases removed from V and 6 bases from J, the gap between germline ends came to 21 bases. CDR3 in DNA: TGTGCCAGCAGCTTCGGGGCAGGGGGGCCGGTTGATACGCAGTATTTT. The encoded protein is CASSFGAGGPVDTQYF.

The J gene is TRBJ2-5, the V gene TRBV5-6; no clear D gene. Trimming took 2 bases from V and 4 from J, leaving 18 bases between them. Germline V gene sequence: CDR1 SGHDT, CDR2 YYEEEE. This CDR3 is 16 amino acids long. CDR3 loop: CASSFSLGFGTETQYF. The CDR3 DNA reads TGTGCCAGCAGCTTTTCATTGGGCTTCGGAACAGAGACCCAGTACTTC.

V gene TRBV7-3 combines with J gene TRBJ2-3; D is perhaps TRBD2 (5 bases). Trimming left V 2 bases short and J 0 bases short, with 9 bases between. The CDR3 covers 15 residues. CDR1 is SGHTA and CDR2 is FQGTGA in the germline V gene. In DNA form, the CDR3 reads TGTGCCAGCAGCTTATTAGCGACTAGCACAGATACGCAGTATTTT. This codes for CASSLLATSTDTQYF.